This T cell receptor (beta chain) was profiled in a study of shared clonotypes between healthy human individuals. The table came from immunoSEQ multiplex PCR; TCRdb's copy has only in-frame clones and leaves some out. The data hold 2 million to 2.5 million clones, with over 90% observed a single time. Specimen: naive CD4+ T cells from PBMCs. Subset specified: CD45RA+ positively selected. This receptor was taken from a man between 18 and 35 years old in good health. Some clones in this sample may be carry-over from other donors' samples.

The CDR3 is CASSTIRGVDYLQPYNEQFF. Written as DNA, the CDR3 is TGTGCCAGCTCAACCATACGGGGCGTGGACTACCTACAGCCTTACAATGAGCAGTTCTTC. The V call is TRBV18, the J call TRBJ2-1; perhaps TRBD2 as D (6 bases). The length of the CDR3 is 20 residues. V was shortened by 5 bases and J by 4 bases, with 30 bases between the two germline ends. Germline loops: CDR1 KGHSH, CDR2 LQKENI.